This T cell receptor (beta chain) was documented in a study of blood T cell repertoires in COVID-19. Study details: T cells, B-cell-depleted T cells, or PBMCs supplied cDNA or gDNA.

Per the original data handling: Estimates of nucleated cell counts were drawn from the amplification of reference gene primers. The assay was immunoSEQ multiplex PCR, and TCRdb's table has in-frame clones only and misses some. V and J calls and clone size are given by that table; D and trimming were obtained from the DNA. The data hold hundreds of thousands of clones, with more than 75% observed a single time. The receptor was isolated from a man in his sixties who had recovered from COVID-19. The sequencing input was PBMCs or T cells enriched from blood (not recorded which).

DNA of the CDR3: TGCGCCAGCAGCCTCGTGCTAGCGGGGGGATACAATGAGCAGTTCTTC. Amino acids: CASSLVLAGGYNEQFF. This chain links TRBV4-3 with TRBJ2-1, with 11 bases identical to TRBD2. The CDR3 consists of 16 residues. The V gene's germline CDR1 is LGHNA and CDR2 YSLEER. V was pared by 4 bases and J by 4 bases, with 6 bases of the junction left unmatched.